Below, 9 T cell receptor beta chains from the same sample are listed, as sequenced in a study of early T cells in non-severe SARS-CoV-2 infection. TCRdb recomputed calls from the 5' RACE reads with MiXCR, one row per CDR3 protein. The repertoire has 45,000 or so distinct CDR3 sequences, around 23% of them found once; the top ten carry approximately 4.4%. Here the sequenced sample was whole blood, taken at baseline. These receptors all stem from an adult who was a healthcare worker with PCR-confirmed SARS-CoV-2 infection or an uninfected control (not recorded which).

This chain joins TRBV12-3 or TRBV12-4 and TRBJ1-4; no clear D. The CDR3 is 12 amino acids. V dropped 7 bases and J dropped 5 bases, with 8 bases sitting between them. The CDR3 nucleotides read TGTGCCAGCAAGGGTGGGAATGAAAAACTGTTTTTT. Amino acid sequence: CASKGGNEKLFF.

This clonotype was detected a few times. The CDR3 nucleotides read TGTGCCAGCAGCCCCCGCTACGAGCAGTACTTC. This sequence encodes CASSPRYEQYF. This chain connects TRBV11-2 to TRBJ2-7; no reliable D call. The germline gives CDR1 SGHAT, CDR2 FQNNGV. The CDR3 runs 11 residues. Between the trimmed V and J ends, which lost 5 bases and 3 bases, there was a span of 5 bases.

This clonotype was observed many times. The chain's CDR3 is CASSPQMGHPNTEAFF. CDR3 DNA: TGTGCCAGCAGCCCCCAAATGGGACACCCGAACACTGAAGCTTTCTTT. The chain employs TRBV7-8 and TRBJ1-1; TRBD1 is a possible D gene (6 bases). The CDR3 covers 16 residues. Germline loops: CDR1 SGHVS, CDR2 FQNEAQ. Trimming stripped 5 bases from V and 1 base from J, with 17 bases between. The variable domain in full, with the rest retrieved from reference TRBV7-8 and TRBJ1-1, is GAGVSQSPRYKVAKRGQDVALRCDPISGHVSLFWYQQALGQGPEFLTYFQNEAQLDKSGLPSDRFFAERPEGSVSTLKIQRTQQEDSAVYLCASSPQMGHPNTEAFFGQGTRLTVV.

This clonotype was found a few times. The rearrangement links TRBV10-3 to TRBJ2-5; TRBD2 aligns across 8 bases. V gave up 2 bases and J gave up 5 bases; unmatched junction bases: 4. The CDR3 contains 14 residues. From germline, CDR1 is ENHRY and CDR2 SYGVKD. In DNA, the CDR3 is TGTGCCATCAGTGAGACCGAGCGGGGGGAGACCCAGTACTTC. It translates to CAISETERGETQYF.

The CDR3 here is CASGGQENYGYTF. The CDR3 DNA follows: TGTGCCAGCGGAGGACAGGAGAACTATGGCTACACCTTC. The V gene is TRBV9, the J gene TRBJ1-2, with 7 bases lining up with TRBD1. This CDR3 comprises 13 residues. With V trimmed by 7 bases and J by 2 bases, 5 bases remained unmatched. Looked up from germline, CDR1 is SGDLS and CDR2 is YYNGEE.

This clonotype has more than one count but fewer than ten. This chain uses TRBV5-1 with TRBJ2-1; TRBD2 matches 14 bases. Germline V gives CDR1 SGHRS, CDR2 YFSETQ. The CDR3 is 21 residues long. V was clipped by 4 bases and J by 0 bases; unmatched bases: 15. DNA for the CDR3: TGCGCCAGCAGCCCCTCATCCGGACTAGCGGGGGGCTCTAGCTCCTACAATGAGCAGTTCTTC. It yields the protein CASSPSSGLAGGSSSYNEQFF. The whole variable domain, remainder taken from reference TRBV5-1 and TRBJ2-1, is KAGVTQTPRYLIKTRGQQVTLSCSPISGHRSVSWYQQTPGQGLQFLFEYFSETQRNKGNFPGRFSGRQFSNSRSEMNVSTLELGDSALYLCASSPSSGLAGGSSSYNEQFFGPGTRLTVL.

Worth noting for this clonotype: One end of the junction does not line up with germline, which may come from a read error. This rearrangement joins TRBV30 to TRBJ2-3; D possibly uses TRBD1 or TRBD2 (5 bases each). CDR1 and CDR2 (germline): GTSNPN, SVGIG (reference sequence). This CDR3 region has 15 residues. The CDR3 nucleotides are TGTACCTGGGGACGAGGCGTCCCGGCGCCAGATACGCAGTATTTT. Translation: CTWGRGVPAPDTQYF.

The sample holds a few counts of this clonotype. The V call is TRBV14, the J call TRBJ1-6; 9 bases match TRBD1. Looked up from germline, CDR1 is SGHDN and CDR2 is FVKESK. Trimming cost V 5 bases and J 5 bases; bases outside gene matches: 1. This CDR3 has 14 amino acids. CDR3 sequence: CASSGQGNNSPLHF. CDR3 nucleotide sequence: TGTGCCAGCAGCGGACAGGGGAATAATTCACCCCTCCACTTT.

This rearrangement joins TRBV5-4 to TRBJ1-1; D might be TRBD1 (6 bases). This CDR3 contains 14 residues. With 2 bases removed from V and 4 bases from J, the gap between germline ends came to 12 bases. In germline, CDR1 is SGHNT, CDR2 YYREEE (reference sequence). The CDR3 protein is CASSFIGGGTEAFF. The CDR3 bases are TGTGCCAGCAGCTTCATTGGGGGCGGCACTGAAGCTTTCTTT.